This T cell receptor (beta chain) was retrieved from a study of blood T cell repertoires in COVID-19. Study-level background: T cells, B-cell-depleted T cells, or PBMCs supplied cDNA or gDNA.

The table came from immunoSEQ multiplex PCR; TCRdb's copy has only in-frame clones and leaves some out. The data show tens of thousands of clones, roughly 80% seen once. V lost 5 bases and J lost 7; bases outside the gene matches: 8. CDR1 and CDR2 (germline): MNHEY, SMNVEV (reference sequence). This CDR3 spans 13 amino acids. The sequencing input was peripheral blood. The sequence derives from a man aged 60 to 75 in a cohort sampled during active COVID-19. This chain joins TRBV27 and TRBJ2-7; 7 bases agree with TRBD1. The CDR3 nucleotides read TGTGCCAGCAGTCAACAGGGGCCGAGGGAGCAGTACTTC. Protein sequence: CASSQQGPREQYF.